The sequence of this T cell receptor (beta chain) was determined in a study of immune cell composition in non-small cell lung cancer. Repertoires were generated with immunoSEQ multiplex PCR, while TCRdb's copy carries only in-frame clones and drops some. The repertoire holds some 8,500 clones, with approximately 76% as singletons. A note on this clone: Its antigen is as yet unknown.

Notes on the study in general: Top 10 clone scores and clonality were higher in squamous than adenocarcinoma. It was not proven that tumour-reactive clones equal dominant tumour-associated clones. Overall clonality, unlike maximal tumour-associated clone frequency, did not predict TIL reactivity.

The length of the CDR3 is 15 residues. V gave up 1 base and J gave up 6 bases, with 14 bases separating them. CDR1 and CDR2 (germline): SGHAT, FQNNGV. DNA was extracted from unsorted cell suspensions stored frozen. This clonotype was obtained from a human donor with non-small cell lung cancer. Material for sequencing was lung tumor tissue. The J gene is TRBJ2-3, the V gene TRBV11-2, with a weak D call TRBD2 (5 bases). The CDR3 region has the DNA TGTGCCAGCAGCTTAGTCGGCGGGCTAGGGGATACGCAGTATTTT. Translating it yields CASSLVGGLGDTQYF.